These 27 T cell receptor beta chains were all obtained from the same sample, sequenced in a study of T cell clones after liver transplantation. Assay used: immunoSEQ multiplex PCR; TCRdb lists only in-frame clones, some missing. Altogether roughly 120,000 clones are present, 90% being singletons, with the ten largest covering around 0.86%. The specimen comprised CD4+ T cells from blood, sampled 12 months after liver transplant. The receptors were sampled from a human patient who received a liver transplant. Some T cells may have originated in the graft donor.

V usage is TRBV18 and J usage is TRBJ2-2; 7 bases align to TRBD2. From germline, CDR1 is KGHSH and CDR2 LQKENI. The ends lost 1 base at V and 4 bases at J; junction bases unmatched: 9. There are 17 residues in the CDR3. In DNA form, the CDR3 reads TGTGCCAGCTCACCACGAAGTAGCGGGCTTTTCACCGGGGAGCTGTTTTTT. Translating it yields CASSPRSSGLFTGELFF.

This sequence joins TRBV2 and TRBJ1-5; D perhaps matches TRBD1 (5 bases). Between the trimmed V and J ends, which lost 4 bases and 0 bases, there was a span of 16 bases. Germline CDR1 and CDR2: SNHLY and FYNNEI. This CDR3 is 17 amino acids long. CDR3 sequence: CASSGQSILHSNQPQHF. Here the CDR3 DNA reads TGTGCCAGCAGTGGACAGTCAATACTCCATAGCAATCAGCCCCAGCATTTT.

This chain connects TRBV11-3 to TRBJ2-7; TRBD2 agrees at 7 bases. Germline assignment: CDR1 SGHNT and CDR2 YENEEA. CDR3 length: 13 residues. Germline trimming cut 5 bases from V and 2 bases from J; bases unmatched to any gene: 3. CDR3 nucleotides: TGTGCCAGCAGCCCAGGACTAGCCTACGAGCAGTACTTC. Residues: CASSPGLAYEQYF.

The chain carries TRBV5-1 and TRBJ1-1, with a tentative D call TRBD1 (6 bases). This CDR3 contains 14 residues. The V end was cut by 6 bases, the J end by 5 bases, with 17 bases between. Germline V gene lookup returns CDR1 SGHRS and CDR2 YFSETQ. CDR3 coding DNA: TGCGCCAGCACCCGCAGGGGCGGTGATACTGAAGCTTTCTTT. Translation: CASTRRGGDTEAFF.

The V and J genes are TRBV5-1 and TRBJ2-3; a possible D gene is TRBD2 (6 bases). Trimming left V 1 base short and J 6 bases short, with 18 bases between. The germline gives CDR1 SGHRS, CDR2 YFSETQ. CDR3 length: 16 residues. The CDR3 region is CASSLWGVSGPDTQYF. The CDR3 DNA reads as TGCGCCAGCAGCTTGTGGGGGGTAAGCGGCCCGGATACGCAGTATTTT.

Here the CDR3 reads CASSVGAGGPRGADTQYF. DNA of the CDR3: TGTGCCAGCAGCGTAGGAGCGGGAGGACCGAGGGGCGCAGATACGCAGTATTTT. The chain uses TRBV9 and TRBJ2-3, with TRBD2 matching over 9 bases. The CDR3 covers 18 residues. Per germline, CDR1 SGDLS and CDR2 YYNGEE. Unmatched junction bases numbered 12, after V lost 0 bases and J lost 4 bases.

This clone was seen a handful of times. This sequence joins TRBV7-3 and TRBJ1-1; 7 nucleotides line up with TRBD1. This CDR3 is 15 amino acids long. V was pared by 5 bases and J by 0 bases, with 6 bases of the junction left unmatched. Germline V gene sequence: CDR1 SGHTA, CDR2 FQGTGA. CDR3 coding DNA: TGTGCCAGCAGCCCTCGGACAGGCCTGAACACTGAAGCTTTCTTT. Translating gives CASSPRTGLNTEAFF.

The chain carries TRBV7-8 and TRBJ2-7; D may match TRBD1 or TRBD2 (7 bases each). CDR1 is SGHVS, CDR2 FQNEAQ, per germline. This CDR3 contains 14 residues. Between the trimmed V and J ends, which lost 4 bases and 2 bases, there was a span of 12 bases. The CDR3 spells CASSSGGDAYEQYF. CDR3 nucleotides: TGTGCCAGCAGCTCAGGGGGGGATGCCTACGAGCAGTACTTC.

As regards this clone: Other nucleotide sequences in the sample specify the same CDR3. The CDR3 loop reads CASSLERAYEQYF. CDR3 coding DNA: TGCGCCAGCAGCTTGGAAAGGGCCTACGAGCAGTACTTC. The V and J genes are TRBV5-1 and TRBJ2-7; D is uncertain. Germline CDR1 and CDR2: SGHRS and YFSETQ. CDR3 length: 13 amino acids. Trimming removed 0 bases at V and 2 bases at J, with 6 bases between. Full variable domain (missing parts from reference TRBV5-1 and TRBJ2-7): KAGVTQTPRYLIKTRGQQVTLSCSPISGHRSVSWYQQTPGQGLQFLFEYFSETQRNKGNFPGRFSGRQFSNSRSEMNVSTLELGDSALYLCASSLERAYEQYFGPGTRLTVT.

The CDR3 loop reads CASSYFGGLNTEAFF. DNA of the CDR3: TGTGCCAGCAGTTACTTCGGCGGTCTGAACACTGAAGCTTTCTTT. V is TRBV6-5 and J is TRBJ1-1; the D is unclear. V lost 1 base, J lost 0 bases, and 9 bases lay in between. The CDR3 is made up of 15 amino acids. Germline V CDR1 and CDR2: MNHEY, SVGAGI.

DNA of the CDR3: TGTGCCAGCAGCATGACTAGCGGACAAACGGCCCAGTACTTC. It encodes CASSMTSGQTAQYF. The genes are TRBV7-9 and TRBJ2-5; 9 positions agree with TRBD2. Germline V gene data show CDR1 as SEHNR and CDR2 as FQNEAQ (reference sequence). The CDR3 is made up of 14 amino acids. Trimming at V came to 5 bases and at J to 9 bases, leaving 10 bases not matched to a gene.

The CDR3 DNA reads TGTGCCAGCAGCTTAAAGCCAGCTTATGGCTACACCTTC. As protein: CASSLKPAYGYTF. The chain carries TRBV7-3 and TRBJ1-2; no clear D. Germline CDR1 SGHTA, CDR2 FQGTGA. CDR3 length equals 13 residues. Trimming took off 1 base at V and 5 bases at J, with 8 bases between the two ends.

The V and J genes are TRBV7-6 and TRBJ2-7, with 10 bases identical to TRBD2. CDR3 length: 16 residues. Germline loops: CDR1 SGHVS, CDR2 FNYEAQ. The V and J ends lost 1 base and 4 bases, in that order; junction bases with no gene match: 7. The CDR3 protein is CASSLGISGRLYEQYF. DNA for the CDR3: TGTGCCAGCAGCTTAGGGATTAGCGGGAGGCTATACGAGCAGTACTTC.

This sequence joins TRBV5-5 and TRBJ2-7; D might be TRBD1 (8 bases). The length of the CDR3 is 17 residues. V dropped 0 bases and J dropped 2 bases, with 18 bases sitting between them. Germline assignment: CDR1 SGHKS and CDR2 YYEKEE (reference sequence). CDR3 in DNA: TGTGCCAGCAGCTTGGCCTGGGGGGGACAGGCGACCTACGAGCAGTACTTC. Its translation is CASSLAWGGQATYEQYF.

CDR3 bases: TGTGCCAGCAGCTTAGCTCAGGGGGCGAGTGAAAAACTGTTTTTT. It translates to CASSLAQGASEKLFF. The chain recombines TRBV7-8 with TRBJ1-4, with 8 bases fitting TRBD1. The CDR3 sequence is 15 residues long. The trim removed 0 bases at V and 7 bases at J, leaving 4 bases unmatched. Looked up from germline, CDR1 is SGHVS and CDR2 is FQNEAQ.

This chain joins TRBV6-5 and TRBJ1-3; no clear D gene. The V end was cut by 3 bases, the J end by 3 bases, with 6 bases between. The CDR3 consists of 13 residues. CDR1 and CDR2 (germline): MNHEY, SVGAGI. The CDR3 is CASSYVGGNTIYF. The CDR3 bases are TGTGCCAGCAGTTATGTGGGTGGAAACACCATATATTTT.

The V gene is TRBV7-9, the J gene TRBJ1-2; D unresolved. The V end was cut by 2 bases, the J end by 4 bases, with 11 bases between. This CDR3 has 14 residues. The germline gives CDR1 SEHNR, CDR2 FQNEAQ (reference sequence). CDR3 sequence (DNA): TGTGCCAGCAGCTTACCGGGGTTCGGCTATGGCTACACCTTC. This encodes CASSLPGFGYGYTF. Supplemented by reference TRBV7-9 and TRBJ1-2, the full variable domain reads DTGVSQNPRHKITKRGQNVTFRCDPISEHNRLYWYRQTLGQGPEFLTYFQNEAQLEKSRLLSDRFSAERPKGSFSTLEIQRTEQGDSAMYLCASSLPGFGYGYTFGSGTRLTVV.

The V gene is TRBV2, the J gene TRBJ1-5; D not certain. Germline CDR1 and CDR2: SNHLY and FYNNEI. This CDR3 comprises 15 residues. V lost 4 bases and J lost 0, with 10 bases in between. CDR3 residues: CASSAQAYSNQPQHF. CDR3 sequence (DNA): TGTGCCAGCAGTGCGCAGGCCTATAGCAATCAGCCCCAGCATTTT. The entire variable domain, with the rest obtained from reference TRBV2 and TRBJ1-5, is as follows: EPEVTQTPSHQVTQMGQEVILRCVPISNHLYFYWYRQILGQKVEFLVSFYNNEISEKSEIFDDQFSVERPDGSNFTLKIRSTKLEDSAMYFCASSAQAYSNQPQHFGDGTRLSIL.

This clone was seen only once. The rearrangement joins TRBV19 to TRBJ1-4; 10 bases are a match to TRBD1. The CDR3 totals 15 residues. CDR1 LNHDA and CDR2 SQIVND come from the germline V gene (reference sequence). J gave up 8 bases and V 6 bases, and 9 bases lay outside the gene matches. The CDR3 nucleotides are TGTGCCAGTAGATTGGGGACAGGGGAGGGGGAAAAACTGTTTTTT. Translated, it gives CASRLGTGEGEKLFF.

The CDR3 nucleotides read TGTGCCACCAGCAGAGTTCGGGGACAGACCCAGTACTTC. Translation: CATSRVRGQTQYF. This sequence joins TRBV15 and TRBJ2-5; D possibly uses TRBD1 or TRBD2 (5 bases each). V was cut by 1 base and J by 6 bases, with 9 bases left in between. Germline CDR1 is LNHNV and CDR2 is YYDKDF (reference sequence). The CDR3 loop spans 13 amino acids.

The chain employs TRBV11-2 and TRBJ2-7; the D gene could be TRBD1 or TRBD2 (7 bases each). CDR3 length: 16 amino acids. Germline CDR1 SGHAT, CDR2 FQNNGV. Trimming shortened V by 5 bases and J by 0 bases, and 17 bases separated the two germline ends. The CDR3 sequence is CASSPGGALSSYEQYF. CDR3 coding DNA: TGTGCCAGCAGCCCAGGGGGGGCCTTAAGCTCCTACGAGCAGTACTTC.

This clone was seen a single time. The rearrangement joins TRBV19 to TRBJ2-2; D ambiguous. Germline V CDR1 and CDR2: LNHDA, SQIVND (reference sequence). Deletions cut 4 bases from V and 1 base from J, with 16 bases between. The CDR3 length is 17 residues. The CDR3 sequence is CASSKASTPQNTGELFF. The CDR3 bases are TGTGCCAGTAGTAAAGCCAGCACCCCTCAGAACACCGGGGAGCTGTTTTTT.

The chain combines TRBV4-1 with TRBJ1-2, with a weak D call TRBD1 (5 bases). The CDR3 has 16 residues. Germline values: CDR1 MGHRA, CDR2 YSYEKL. V was shortened by 4 bases and J by 2 bases, with 17 bases between the two germline ends. Here the CDR3 reads CASSRRGEGVNYGYTF. DNA of the CDR3: TGCGCCAGCAGCCGCCGGGGCGAGGGTGTAAACTATGGCTACACCTTC.

The V and J genes are TRBV10-3 and TRBJ2-7, with a tentative D call TRBD2 (6 bases). CDR1 and CDR2 (germline): ENHRY, SYGVKD. This CDR3 is 12 amino acids long. V lost 10 bases and J 3 bases, leaving 13 bases between the germline ends. CDR3 DNA: TGTGCCACCCGGGACTTATACTACGAGCAGTACTTC. Protein product: CATRDLYYEQYF.

To note about this clone: This clone may be a read error of a much larger clone one base away. The V and J genes are TRBV4-3 and TRBJ2-5; TRBD2 matches at 8 bases. CDR3 length: 14 residues. Germline CDR1 is LGHNA and CDR2 is YSLEER. The trim removed 4 bases at V and 5 bases at J, leaving 6 bases unmatched. The CDR3 here is CASSPSGRGETQYF. For the CDR3, the DNA is TGCGCCAGCAGCCCGAGCGGGAGAGGGGAGACCCAGTACTTC.

The rearrangement uses TRBV18 and TRBJ2-2; no clear D. Germline CDR1 reads KGHSH; CDR2 reads LQKENI. V was trimmed by 2 bases and J by 4 bases, leaving 8 bases between them. CDR3 length: 14 amino acids. CDR3 residues: CASSPVPATGELFF. Here the CDR3 DNA reads TGTGCCAGCTCACCAGTTCCGGCCACCGGGGAGCTGTTTTTT.

V and J are TRBV19 and TRBJ2-6; a weak D match, TRBD2 (5 bases). CDR1 is LNHDA and CDR2 is SQIVND in the germline V gene (reference sequence). The germline V and J ends were trimmed by 4 bases and 0 bases, with 7 bases remaining between them. The CDR3 is 15 amino acids. In DNA form, the CDR3 reads TGTGCCAGTAGTACGGGGAACTCTGGGGCCAACGTCCTGACTTTC. This translates into CASSTGNSGANVLTF.